Shown below are 21 T cell receptor beta chains from a single sample sequenced in a study of T cells in tumors after PD-1 blockade. Here immunoSEQ multiplex PCR was the method, and the copy in TCRdb shows in-frame clones only, minus some. The repertoire holds some 66,000 clones, with approximately 79% as singletons. The sequences come from PBMCs, collected after anti-PD-1 treatment. These receptor sequences come from a human donor with basal cell carcinoma.

This chain's CDR3 is CASKIDRGGEKLFF. The DNA of the CDR3 is TGTGCCAGCAAAATCGACAGGGGCGGCGAAAAACTGTTTTTT. V usage is TRBV28 and J usage is TRBJ1-4, with 8 positions matching TRBD1. CDR1 and CDR2 from the germline V gene are MDHEN and SYDVKM. The CDR3 is made up of 14 amino acids. V was pared by 7 bases and J by 8 bases, with 9 bases of the junction left unmatched.

The chain links TRBV7-9 to TRBJ1-2; D gene uncertain. The CDR3 covers 15 residues. CDR1 SEHNR and CDR2 FQNEAQ come from the germline V gene (reference sequence). V was cut by 0 bases and J by 8 bases, with 16 bases left in between. CDR3: CASSLAGGAAQGYTF. CDR3 nucleotides: TGTGCCAGCAGCTTAGCGGGCGGCGCCGCCCAAGGCTACACCTTC.

V and J are TRBV27 and TRBJ1-5, with D perhaps matching TRBD1 (6 bases). V was shortened by 6 bases and J by 4 bases, with 10 bases between the two germline ends. This CDR3 comprises 13 residues. Germline CDR1 is MNHEY and CDR2 is SMNVEV (reference sequence). Here the CDR3 reads CASRPDRNQPQHF. Here the CDR3 DNA reads TGTGCCAGCAGACCGGACAGAAATCAGCCCCAGCATTTT.

The chain combines TRBV7-6 with TRBJ2-1; maybe TRBD1 (6 bases). Germline CDR1 reads SGHVS; CDR2 reads FNYEAQ. This CDR3 spans 13 amino acids. Trimming left V 5 bases short and J 5 bases short, with 10 bases between. CDR3 nucleotide sequence: TGTGCCAGCAGCAATGACAGGAACAATGAGCAGTTCTTC. Amino acids: CASSNDRNNEQFF. Full variable domain (missing parts from reference TRBV7-6 and TRBJ2-1): GAGVSQSPRYKVTKRGQDVALRCDPISGHVSLYWYRQALGQGPEFLTYFNYEAQQDKSGLPNDRFSAERPEGSISTLTIQRTEQRDSAMYRCASSNDRNNEQFFGPGTRLTVL.

The V and J genes are TRBV9 and TRBJ2-1; the D call may be TRBD1 or TRBD2 (6 bases each). V shed 0 bases and J shed 7 bases, with 11 bases lying between them. The CDR3 length is 14 residues. CDR1 and CDR2 from the germline V gene are SGDLS and YYNGEE. The CDR3 loop is CASSVGIGGNEQFF. The CDR3 DNA reads as TGTGCCAGCAGCGTAGGCATAGGGGGGAATGAGCAGTTCTTC.

The rearrangement links TRBV7-2 to TRBJ1-2; D not certain. The CDR3 length is 15 residues. The V end was cut by 2 bases, the J end by 1 base, with 11 bases between. CDR1 is SGHTA and CDR2 is FQGNSA in the germline V gene. The CDR3 reads CASSLILMSNYGYTF. The CDR3 DNA reads TGTGCCAGCAGCTTAATATTAATGAGTAACTATGGCTACACCTTC.

The gene calls are TRBV20-1 and TRBJ2-7, with 9 bases that match TRBD2. V was pared by 3 bases and J by 1 base, with 10 bases of the junction left unmatched. The CDR3 spans 16 residues. Germline V gene sequence: CDR1 DFQATT, CDR2 SNEGSKA (reference sequence). The chain's CDR3 is CSASLGGGALSYEQYF. DNA of the CDR3: TGCAGTGCTAGTTTAGGCGGGGGGGCCTTATCCTACGAGCAGTACTTC.

The sample holds a few counts of this clone. The J gene is TRBJ2-7, the V gene TRBV7-9, with no clear D. The CDR3 loop spans 14 amino acids. V shed 2 bases and J shed 5 bases, with 13 bases lying between them. Germline CDR1 and CDR2: SEHNR and FQNEAQ (reference sequence). The CDR3 region is CASSLIDWAHEQYF. Here the CDR3 DNA reads TGTGCCAGCAGCTTAATTGACTGGGCCCACGAGCAGTACTTC.

The chain couples TRBV30 to TRBJ1-6, with D possibly TRBD1 on 5 matching bases. Trimming left V 1 base short and J 3 bases short, with 10 bases between. Germline V gene lookup returns CDR1 GTSNPN and CDR2 SVGIG (reference sequence). The CDR3 covers 15 residues. The CDR3 sequence is CAWSGGGRYNSPLHF. CDR3 DNA: TGTGCCTGGAGTGGGGGGGGACGCTATAATTCACCCCTCCACTTT.

The chain has TRBV10-3 and TRBJ2-7, with a weak D call TRBD1 (5 bases). The germline gives CDR1 ENHRY, CDR2 SYGVKD. Deletions cut 6 bases from V and 2 bases from J, with 8 bases between. The CDR3 consists of 12 residues. CDR3 amino acids: CAIRGATYEQYF. CDR3 DNA sequence: TGTGCCATCAGAGGGGCCACCTACGAGCAGTACTTC.

This chain links TRBV6-5 with TRBJ1-6, with 9 bases matching TRBD1. After removal of 6 bases from V and 7 bases from J, the junction contained 1 base not matched to a gene. CDR3 length: 13 residues. Per germline, CDR1 MNHEY and CDR2 SVGAGI. This CDR3 reads CASRQGANSPLHF. The CDR3 DNA reads TGTGCCAGCAGACAGGGGGCGAATTCACCCCTCCACTTT.

The CDR3 DNA follows: TGTGCCAGCTCACCACTGACAGGGATGTATTATGGCTACACCTTC. Protein product: CASSPLTGMYYGYTF. V usage is TRBV18 and J usage is TRBJ1-2, with 7 bases fitting TRBD1. The germline V gene encodes CDR1 KGHSH and CDR2 LQKENI. The CDR3 is 15 residues long. Trimming removed 1 base from V and 5 bases from J; junction bases left unmatched: 7.

This chain joins TRBV7-6 and TRBJ2-1; 10 nucleotides line up with TRBD2. Germline lookup yields CDR1 SGHVS and CDR2 FNYEAQ. The CDR3 spans 17 residues. The ends lost 0 bases at V and 5 bases at J; junction bases unmatched: 7. For the CDR3, the DNA is TGTGCCAGCAGCTTAGCGGTAGCGGGGGGCTCTCACAATGAGCAGTTCTTC. This sequence encodes CASSLAVAGGSHNEQFF.

The chain uses TRBV5-6 and TRBJ1-3; D remains unclear. CDR1 is SGHDT, CDR2 YYEEEE, per germline. The CDR3 has 14 amino acids. Trimming left V 2 bases short and J 2 bases short, with 8 bases between. The CDR3 bases are TGTGCCAGCAGCTTCTGGGAGACTGGAAACACCATATATTTT. It codes for CASSFWETGNTIYF. The full variable domain, completed using reference TRBV5-6 and TRBJ1-3, is DAGVTQSPTHLIKTRGQQVTLRCSPKSGHDTVSWYQQALGQGPQFIFQYYEEEERQRGNFPDRFSGHQFPNYSSELNVNALLLGDSALYLCASSFWETGNTIYFGEGSWLTVV.

This chain connects TRBV2 to TRBJ1-2; D ambiguous. The ends were cut back, 3 bases at V and 5 bases at J, with 10 bases in the middle. The CDR3 is 13 residues long. Germline V lookup: CDR1 SNHLY, CDR2 FYNNEI. CDR3 in DNA: TGTGCCAGCAGTGATCTAGGGTTATATGGCTACACCTTC. Its translation: CASSDLGLYGYTF.

The V call is TRBV28, the J call TRBJ1-4; TRBD1 agrees at 11 bases. Germline V gene lookup returns CDR1 MDHEN and CDR2 SYDVKM. CDR3 size: 14 residues. The junction had 1 base not matched to a gene; V was cut back by 3 bases and J by 7 bases. The CDR3: CASSLDRGLEKLFF. The CDR3 DNA reads as TGTGCCAGCAGTTTGGACAGGGGGCTTGAAAAACTGTTTTTT.

The genes are TRBV5-4 and TRBJ1-6, with a weak D call TRBD1 (6 bases). The V end lost 5 bases, the J end lost 8 bases, and 14 bases lay between the germline ends. This CDR3 has 14 residues. CDR1 and CDR2 (germline): SGHNT, YYREEE (reference sequence). Here the CDR3 reads CASRQGRKDSPLHF. The CDR3 bases are TGTGCCAGCAGACAGGGACGGAAGGATTCACCCCTCCACTTT.

V gene TRBV10-3 combines with J gene TRBJ1-5; D not resolved. The CDR3 is made up of 16 amino acids. Germline V lookup: CDR1 ENHRY, CDR2 SYGVKD. V was clipped by 2 bases and J by 4 bases, with 15 bases between them. CDR3 loop: CAISEVDQKPNQPQHF. In nucleotides, the CDR3 is TGTGCCATCAGTGAGGTCGATCAAAAGCCAAATCAGCCCCAGCATTTT.

The chain carries TRBV5-4 and TRBJ2-3, with TRBD2 matching over 9 bases. CDR1 is SGHNT, CDR2 YYREEE, per germline (reference sequence). The length of the CDR3 is 18 residues. Unmatched junction bases numbered 16, after V lost 4 bases and J lost 4 bases. CDR3 bases: TGTGCCAGCAGCCCTGGGGGCCTGACTAGCGGCCTACCAGATACGCAGTATTTT. Its translation is CASSPGGLTSGLPDTQYF.

This clone was observed a handful of times. This chain connects TRBV2 to TRBJ2-7; 9 bases match TRBD2. Germline values: CDR1 SNHLY, CDR2 FYNNEI. The CDR3 consists of 15 residues. The V and J ends lost 3 bases and 6 bases, in that order; junction bases with no gene match: 9. The DNA of the CDR3 is TGTGCCAGCAGTGACGAGCGGGGGGCCGGGGGCGAGCAGTACTTC. As protein: CASSDERGAGGEQYF.

V and J are TRBV29-1 and TRBJ2-2; 10 bases are a match to TRBD2. The V segment lost 7 bases and the J segment 6 bases; nucleotides outside the gene matches: 11. This CDR3 region has 15 residues. The germline CDR1 and CDR2 sequences are SQVTM and ANQGSEA. CDR3 sequence: CSAYGKRGGPGELFF. DNA for the CDR3: TGCAGCGCGTACGGCAAGCGGGGGGGCCCCGGGGAGCTGTTTTTT.